The entry below describes one TCR beta chain. Germline CDR1 MGHRA, CDR2 YSYEKL. CDR3 size: 16 residues. Germline trimming cut 0 bases from V and 9 bases from J; bases unmatched to any gene: 11. This sample is part of a study of blood T cell repertoires in COVID-19. Measured with immunoSEQ multiplex PCR; TCRdb has only the in-frame clones, and not every one. The sample holds 100,000 to 150,000 clones; roughly 83% are singletons and the top ten take roughly 5.4%. V gene TRBV4-1 combines with J gene TRBJ2-1; 7 bases fit TRBD2. The sequence was obtained from a human donor in a cohort sampled during active COVID-19. Sequencing used peripheral blood. Written as DNA, the CDR3 is TGCGCCAGCAGCCAAGAGGGACGCGGGAGAGGGATTGAGCAGTTCTTC. It codes for CASSQEGRGRGIEQFF.